Included here is one T cell receptor beta chain sequence, with context. These data belong to a study of T cell changes during pregnancy in multiple sclerosis. V was shortened by 5 bases and J by 1 base, with 15 bases between the two germline ends. CDR1 and CDR2 (germline): SGHDT, YYEEEE. This CDR3 contains 15 residues. Data came from immunoSEQ multiplex PCR; TCRdb stores just in-frame clones and leaves some out. The sample includes 65,000 to 75,000 clones, roughly 92% of them seen just once. This chain links TRBV5-6 with TRBJ2-5, with no clear D. This specimen was peripheral blood, taken after pregnancy. This TCR was recovered from a female donor in good health, enrolled as a control in a pregnancy study. The CDR3 DNA follows: TGTGCCAGCAGTTTGATACGGGTTGCCCAAGAGACCCAGTACTTC. This codes for CASSLIRVAQETQYF.